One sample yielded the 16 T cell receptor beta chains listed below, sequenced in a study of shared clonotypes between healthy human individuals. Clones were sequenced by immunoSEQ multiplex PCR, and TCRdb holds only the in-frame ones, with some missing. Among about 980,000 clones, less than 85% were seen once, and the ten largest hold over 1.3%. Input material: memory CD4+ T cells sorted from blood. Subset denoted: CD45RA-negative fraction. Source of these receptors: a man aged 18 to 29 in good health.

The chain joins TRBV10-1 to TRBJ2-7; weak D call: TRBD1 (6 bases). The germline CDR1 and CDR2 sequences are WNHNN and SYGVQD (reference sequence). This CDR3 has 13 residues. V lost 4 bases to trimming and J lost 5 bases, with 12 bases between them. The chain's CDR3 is CASSGTGTNEQYF. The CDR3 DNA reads TGCGCCAGCAGTGGAACAGGGACCAACGAGCAGTACTTC.

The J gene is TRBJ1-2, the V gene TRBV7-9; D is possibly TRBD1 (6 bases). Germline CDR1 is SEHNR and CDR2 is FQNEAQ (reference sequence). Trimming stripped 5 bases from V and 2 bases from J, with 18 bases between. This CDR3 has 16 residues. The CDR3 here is CASSVLSGQHNYGYTF. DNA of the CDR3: TGTGCCAGCAGCGTGTTGAGTGGACAGCACAACTATGGCTACACCTTC.

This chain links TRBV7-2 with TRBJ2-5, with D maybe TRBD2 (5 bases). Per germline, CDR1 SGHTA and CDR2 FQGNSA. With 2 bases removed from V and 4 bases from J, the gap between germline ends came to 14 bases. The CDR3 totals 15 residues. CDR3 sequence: CASSLQALEGETQYF. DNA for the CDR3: TGTGCCAGCAGCTTACAAGCACTTGAGGGAGAGACCCAGTACTTC.

CDR3 in DNA: TGTGCCAGCAGGAAGGGGGGATTGGGCACAGATACGCAGTATTTT. Residues: CASRKGGLGTDTQYF. The genes are TRBV2 and TRBJ2-3; either TRBD1 or TRBD2 may supply D (6 bases each). CDR3 size: 15 residues. In germline, CDR1 is SNHLY, CDR2 FYNNEI. Trimming removed 6 bases at V and 1 base at J, with 14 bases between.

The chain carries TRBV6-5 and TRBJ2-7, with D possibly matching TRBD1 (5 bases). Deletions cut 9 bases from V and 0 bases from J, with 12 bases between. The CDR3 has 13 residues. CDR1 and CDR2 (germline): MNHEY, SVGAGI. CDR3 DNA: TGTGCCAGTGGGCAGGGCAGCTCCTACGAGCAGTACTTC. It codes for CASGQGSSYEQYF.

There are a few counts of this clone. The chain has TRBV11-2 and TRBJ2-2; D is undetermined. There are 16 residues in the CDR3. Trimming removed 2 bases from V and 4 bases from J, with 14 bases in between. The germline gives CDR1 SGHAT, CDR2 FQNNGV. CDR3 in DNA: TGTGCCAGCAGCTTAAGTCTCCTAATGAGCACCGGGGAGCTGTTTTTT. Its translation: CASSLSLLMSTGELFF.

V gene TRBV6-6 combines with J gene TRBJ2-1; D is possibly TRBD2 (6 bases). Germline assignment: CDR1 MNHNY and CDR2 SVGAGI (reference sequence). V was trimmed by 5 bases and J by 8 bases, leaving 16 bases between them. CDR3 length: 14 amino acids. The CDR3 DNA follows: TGTGCCAGCAGTCCCGGTGGTAGCGGCTATGAGCAGTTCTTC. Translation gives CASSPGGSGYEQFF.

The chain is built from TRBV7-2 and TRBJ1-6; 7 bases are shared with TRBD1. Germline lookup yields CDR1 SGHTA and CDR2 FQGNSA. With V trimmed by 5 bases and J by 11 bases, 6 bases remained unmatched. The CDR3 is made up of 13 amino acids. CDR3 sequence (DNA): TGTGCCAGCAGCAGACAGGGCCCGGCACCCCTCCACTTT. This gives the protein CASSRQGPAPLHF.

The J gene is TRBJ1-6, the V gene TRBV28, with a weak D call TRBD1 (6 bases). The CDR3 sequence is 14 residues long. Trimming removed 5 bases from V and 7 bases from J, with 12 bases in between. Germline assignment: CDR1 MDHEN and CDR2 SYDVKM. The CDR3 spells CASSPGTKNSPLHF. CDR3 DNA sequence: TGTGCCAGCAGTCCAGGGACAAAGAATTCACCCCTCCACTTT.

CDR3 bases: TGTGCTAGTGGTTTGGCCCCCCAGCAGGAAGCTTTCTTT. It specifies CASGLAPQQEAFF. This chain joins TRBV12-5 and TRBJ1-1; no clear D gene. This CDR3 contains 13 residues. The germline V gene has CDR1 LGHNT and CDR2 FRNRAP. V gave up 1 base and J gave up 8 bases, with 11 bases separating them.

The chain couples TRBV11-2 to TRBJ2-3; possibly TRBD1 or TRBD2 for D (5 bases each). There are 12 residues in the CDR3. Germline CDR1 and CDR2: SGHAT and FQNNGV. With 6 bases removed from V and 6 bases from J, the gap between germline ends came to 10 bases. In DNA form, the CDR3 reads TGTGCCAGCAGGGGGGACCACGATACGCAGTATTTT. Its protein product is CASRGDHDTQYF.

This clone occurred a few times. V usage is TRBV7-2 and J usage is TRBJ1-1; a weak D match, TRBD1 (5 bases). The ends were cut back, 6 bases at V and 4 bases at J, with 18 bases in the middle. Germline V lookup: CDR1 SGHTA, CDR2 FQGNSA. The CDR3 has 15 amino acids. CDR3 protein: CASRLGSPGSTEAFF. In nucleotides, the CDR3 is TGTGCCAGCAGGCTAGGAAGCCCAGGGTCCACTGAAGCTTTCTTT.

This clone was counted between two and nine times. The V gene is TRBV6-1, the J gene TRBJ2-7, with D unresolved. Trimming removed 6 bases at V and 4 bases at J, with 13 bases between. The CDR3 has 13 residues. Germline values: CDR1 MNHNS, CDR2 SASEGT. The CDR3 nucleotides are TGTGCCAGCAGGTGGGTTACGGAGTACGAGCAGTACTTC. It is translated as CASRWVTEYEQYF.

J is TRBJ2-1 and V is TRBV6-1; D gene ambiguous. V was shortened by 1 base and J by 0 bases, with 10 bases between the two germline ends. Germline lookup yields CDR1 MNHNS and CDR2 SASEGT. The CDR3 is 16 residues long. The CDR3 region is CASSEEVASSYNEQFF. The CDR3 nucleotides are TGTGCCAGCAGTGAAGAGGTCGCCAGCTCCTACAATGAGCAGTTCTTC.

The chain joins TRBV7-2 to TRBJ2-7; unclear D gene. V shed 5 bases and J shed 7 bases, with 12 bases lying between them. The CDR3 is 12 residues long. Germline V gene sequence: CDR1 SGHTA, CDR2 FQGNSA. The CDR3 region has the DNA TGTGCCAGCAGCCTGTATAGGGCAGAGCAGTACTTC. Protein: CASSLYRAEQYF.

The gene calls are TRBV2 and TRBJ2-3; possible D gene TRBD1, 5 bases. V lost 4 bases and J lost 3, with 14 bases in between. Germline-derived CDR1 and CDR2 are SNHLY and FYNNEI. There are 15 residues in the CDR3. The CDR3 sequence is CASSARGGETDTQYF. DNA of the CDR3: TGTGCCAGCAGTGCTAGGGGTGGGGAAACAGATACGCAGTATTTT.